A selection of T cell receptor beta chains follows, all from one sample in a study of cytomegalovirus exposure and HLA in healthy donors. Clones were sequenced by immunoSEQ multiplex PCR, and TCRdb holds only the in-frame ones, with some missing. The repertoire holds about 96,000 clones, with around 74% as singletons. Sequencing was done on a sample of PBMCs. The origin of the receptors is a woman in her 70s in good health and CMV-seropositive. The CDR3 runs from the conserved cysteine through the conserved F or W. D genes are given only for firm matches. Part of the rows lack a size; the others show once, few, many or a class for expanded clones.

J gene | D gene | V gene | clone size | CDR3 DNA | CDR3 protein
TRBJ1-4 | - | TRBV19 | - | TGTGCCAGTAAAGAAGGGGCGGTAACTAATGAAAAACTGTTTTTT | CASKEGAVTNEKLFF
TRBJ2-7 | - | TRBV7-2 | - | TGTGCCAGCAGCCTCAACCCGGGATTCTACGAGCAGTACTTC | CASSLNPGFYEQYF
TRBJ2-2 | TRBD2 | TRBV4-1 | once | TGCGCCAGCAGCCAGTTACTAGCGGGACTCGCGAACACCGGGGAGCTGTTTTTT | CASSQLLAGLANTGELFF
TRBJ1-4 | - | TRBV10-2 | - | TGCGCCAGCGGGCCCGGGGGGGGAGGAGAAAAACTGTTTTTT | CASGPGGGGEKLFF
TRBJ2-7 | - | TRBV6-5 | - | TGTGCCAGCAGTTACGACAGCTCCTACGAGCAGTACTTC | CASSYDSSYEQYF
TRBJ1-1 | - | TRBV6-5 | once | TGTGCCAGCAGTTACTCGTCAGGGCTTGGAGCTTTCTTT | CASSYSSGLGAFF
TRBJ1-2 | - | TRBV20-1 | - | TGCAGTGCTGTCGAAGGAGGGGGCTACACCTTC | CSAVEGGGYTF
TRBJ2-6 | TRBD1 | TRBV5-6 | - | TGTGCCAGCAGTTCCGGGACAGGGGGCGCGTATGGGGCCAACGTCCTGACTTTC | CASSSGTGGAYGANVLTF
TRBJ2-3 | TRBD1 | TRBV29-1 | - | TGCAGCGCCCGACAGGGGGCCGCAGATACGCAGTATTTT | CSARQGAADTQYF
TRBJ2-6 | - | TRBV19 | - | TGTGCCAGTAGTATCTTGACAGCCGCGGCTGGGGCCAACGTCCTGACTTTC | CASSILTAAAGANVLTF
TRBJ2-5 | TRBD1 | TRBV27 | - | TGTGCCAGCAGTTCCGAAGGGGGCTGGGAGACCCAGTACTTC | CASSSEGGWETQYF
TRBJ1-2 | TRBD1 | TRBV27 | once | TGTGCCTCGCAGGACAGGGGTGGGTATGGCTACACCTTC | CASQDRGGYGYTF
TRBJ2-2 | - | TRBV7-2 | - | TGTGCCAGCAGCTTGGACAGCCGAAAGGGTACCGGGGAGCTGTTTTTT | CASSLDSRKGTGELFF
TRBJ1-5 | TRBD1 | TRBV30 | - | TGTGCCTCAGGGGGAGGACAGCCCCAGCATTTT | CASGGGQPQHF
TRBJ2-1 | - | TRBV5-8 | - | TGTGCCAGCAGTCGAGGGCTCTTCTCCTACAATGAGCAGTTCTTC | CASSRGLFSYNEQFF
TRBJ2-3 | TRBD1 | TRBV27 | - | TGTGCCAGCAGTTTTGGTCGCTGGGACGGGACAGGGGGCACAGATACGCAGTATTTT | CASSFGRWDGTGGTDTQYF
TRBJ1-2 | - | TRBV5-4 | - | TGTGCCAGCAGCTTGGATGCCTCGGGAGACTATGGCTACACCTTC | CASSLDASGDYGYTF
TRBJ1-1 | - | TRBV5-1 | - | TGCGCCAGCAGCTGGGCCGGGACTGCTGAAGCTTTCTTT | CASSWAGTAEAFF
TRBJ2-7 | - | TRBV2 | - | TGTGCCAGCAGCCAGGACAGGAGGGACGAGCAGTACTTC | CASSQDRRDEQYF
TRBJ2-7 | TRBD2 | TRBV7-9 | - | TGTGCCAGCACCCCGGGAAGCGGGGGTGCCTACGAGCAGTACTTC | CASTPGSGGAYEQYF
TRBJ2-1 | - | TRBV4-3 | - | TGCGCCAGCAGCCAAGGGGTCGGGACTTCCAATGAGCAGTTCTTC | CASSQGVGTSNEQFF
TRBJ2-1 | TRBD2 | TRBV7-6 | - | TGTGCCAGCAGCACCAGCGGGGGCCCCTACAATGAGCAGTTCTTC | CASSTSGGPYNEQFF
TRBJ2-1 | TRBD1 | TRBV5-5 | - | TGTGCCAGCAGCACAGGGGGCTACAATGAGCAGTTCTTC | CASSTGGYNEQFF
TRBJ2-6 | TRBD1 | TRBV27 | - | TGTGCCACCGGGGACAGGGAAATCTCTGGGGCCAACGTCCTGACTTTC | CATGDREISGANVLTF
TRBJ1-6 | - | TRBV6-5 | - | TGTGCCAGCAGGACGGGGGGCGCTTTTTCACCCCTCCACTTT | CASRTGGAFSPLHF
TRBJ1-4 | TRBD1 | TRBV27 | few | TGTGCCAGCAGCTGGGGAGGACAGGGAGGCTCGAATGAAAAACTGTTTTTT | CASSWGGQGGSNEKLFF
TRBJ2-1 | TRBD1 | TRBV5-1 | once | TGCGCCAGCAGCTTGGGACAGGGGGGATACTACAATGAGCAGTTCTTC | CASSLGQGGYYNEQFF
TRBJ2-2 | - | TRBV18 | - | TGTGCCAGCTCACCACGTTACGGGGTCGGGGAGCTGTTTTTT | CASSPRYGVGELFF
TRBJ1-2 | - | TRBV7-9 | few | TGTGCCAGCAGCTCCCCCCCTCCTGCCGGGGCTAACTATGGCTACACCTTC | CASSSPPPAGANYGYTF
TRBJ2-3 | TRBD2 | TRBV6-6 | - | TGTGCCAGCAGATCCAGCGGGAGGGCCGGGGATACGCAGTATTTT | CASRSSGRAGDTQYF
TRBJ2-2 | - | TRBV27 | - | TGTGCCAGCAGGATCCTAGGGTGGAGGGAGGAGCTGTTTTTT | CASRILGWREELFF
TRBJ2-1 | TRBD2 | TRBV5-8 | few | TGTGCCAGCGGGAGGTCTAGCGGGAGAGATGAGCAGTTCTTC | CASGRSSGRDEQFF
TRBJ2-7 | - | TRBV7-9 | - | TGTGCCAGCAGCTTAGCCGCAGGTACTCCTGAGCAGTACTTC | CASSLAAGTPEQYF
TRBJ1-5 | - | TRBV5-6 | - | TGTGCCAGCAGCCTTAGGGCGGGGTTCGGCAATCAGCCCCAGCATTTT | CASSLRAGFGNQPQHF
TRBJ2-3 | - | TRBV6-5 | few | TGTGCCAGCAGGTCTTCGGGGGGCCGGGGAGATACGCAGTATTTT | CASRSSGGRGDTQYF
TRBJ2-7 | TRBD1 | TRBV19 | - | TGTGCCAGTAGCGGCCGACAGGGTTTGTGGGAGCAGTACTTC | CASSGRQGLWEQYF
TRBJ2-7 | TRBD1 | TRBV4-3 | - | TGCGCCAGCAGCCAAGAGGGGACAGGGGATAGCTCCTACGAGCAGTACTTC | CASSQEGTGDSSYEQYF
TRBJ1-2 | - | TRBV10-1 | - | TGCGCCAGCAGTGAAGACAGTAACTATGGCTACACCTTC | CASSEDSNYGYTF
TRBJ2-7 | TRBD2 | TRBV27 | - | TGTGCCAGCAGTTCGGTCCAAGCGGGGGCCTACGAGCAGTACTTC | CASSSVQAGAYEQYF
TRBJ1-2 | - | TRBV14 | few | TGTGCCAGCAGCCCCCTCGGCAGGGATGATCGCTACACCTTC | CASSPLGRDDRYTF
TRBJ2-4 | - | TRBV2 | - | TGTGCCAGCCGAACAGAAGGTCCCCGTTCGGCCAAAAACATTCAGTACTTC | CASRTEGPRSAKNIQYF
TRBJ2-1 | TRBD1 | TRBV7-3 | - | TGTGCCAGCAGCCGCACGGGACAGGGAAGTCATGAGCAGTTCTTC | CASSRTGQGSHEQFF